The T cell receptor beta chain described here comes from a study of T cells after yellow fever vaccination. As for the study in general: Preparation of the low-cell-number fractions used SMART-Seq v4 Ultra Low Input. Whole-study results and caveats: It was a weaker secondary response, yet one that peaked faster, at day 5 versus 15. Post-booster reappearance was seen for most primary-vaccination clones (around 96% CD4, around 90% CD8).

The sample holds a few counts of this clonotype. Its antigen is still unknown. The CDR3 runs to 14 residues. V lost 0 bases and J lost 4, with 12 bases in between. Germline values: CDR1 DFQATT, CDR2 SNEGSKA (reference sequence). TCRdb re-called the 5' RACE reads through MiXCR, storing one row per CDR3 protein. Among a few hundred thousand distinct CDR3 sequences listed, roughly 4.3% were seen once. The chain combines TRBV20-1 with TRBJ1-1; the D gene is possibly TRBD1 (5 bases). The sample in question was PBMCs, obtained 5 days after the yellow fever booster vaccination. The clonotype was recovered from a man in his late teens or twenties who received the YFV17D yellow fever vaccine. CDR3 region: CSARDIGGSTEAFF. CDR3 sequence (DNA): TGCAGTGCTAGAGATATTGGGGGGTCCACTGAAGCTTTCTTT.